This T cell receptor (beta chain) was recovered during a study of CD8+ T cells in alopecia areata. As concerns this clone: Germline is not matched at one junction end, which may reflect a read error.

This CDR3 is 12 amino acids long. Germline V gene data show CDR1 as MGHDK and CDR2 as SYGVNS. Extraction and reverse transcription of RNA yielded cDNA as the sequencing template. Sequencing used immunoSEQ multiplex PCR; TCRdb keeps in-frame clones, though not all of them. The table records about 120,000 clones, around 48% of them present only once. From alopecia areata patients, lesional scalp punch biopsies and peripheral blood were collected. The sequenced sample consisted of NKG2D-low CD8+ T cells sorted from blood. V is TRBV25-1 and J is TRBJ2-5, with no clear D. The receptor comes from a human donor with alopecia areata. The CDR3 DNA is TGTGCCAGTGGTTTGGAAAAAGAGGCCCAGTACTTC. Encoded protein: CASGLEKEAQYF.